This is a list of T cell receptor beta chains from one sample in a study of cytomegalovirus exposure and HLA in healthy donors. Only in-frame clones appear in the TCRdb table, and some are missing; sequencing was by immunoSEQ multiplex PCR. The sample carries 150,000 or so clones, over 65% recorded once. Sequences were obtained from PBMCs. The receptors derive from a man aged 18-30 years in good health and CMV-seropositive. The CDR3 runs from the conserved cysteine through the conserved F or W. D genes are given only for firm matches. The size of a clone is reported for some rows only, either as once, few or many, or as a class for expanded clones.

d_call,v_call,clone_size,j_call,cdr3_aa,cdr3_nt
TRBD2,TRBV6-1,-,TRBJ2-1,CASTPTSGGYNEQFF,TGTGCCAGCACCCCGACTAGCGGGGGGTACAATGAGCAGTTCTTC
-,TRBV6-4,-,TRBJ2-1,CASSALRGTEQFF,TGTGCCAGCAGTGCACTCCGGGGGACTGAGCAGTTCTTC
-,TRBV25-1,-,TRBJ1-1,CASSDDVQGNTEAFF,TGTGCCAGCAGTGACGATGTACAGGGGAACACTGAAGCTTTCTTT
-,TRBV6-6,-,TRBJ1-5,CASSYSEVNQPQHF,TGTGCCAGCAGTTACTCGGAGGTTAATCAGCCCCAGCATTTT
TRBD2,TRBV6-1,-,TRBJ2-5,CASSVGTSGAETQYF,TGTGCCAGCAGTGTGGGGACTAGCGGGGCAGAGACCCAGTACTTC
-,TRBV7-9,-,TRBJ1-1,CASSSGRALQVNTEAFF,TGTGCCAGCAGCTCGGGAAGGGCCCTACAAGTGAACACTGAAGCTTTCTTT
-,TRBV5-1,few,TRBJ2-3,CASSFGGASTDTQYF,TGCGCCAGCAGCTTCGGCGGGGCAAGCACAGATACGCAGTATTTT
-,TRBV27,-,TRBJ1-4,CASSPRRNEKLFF,TGTGCCAGCTCCCCCCGGAGGAATGAAAAACTGTTTTTT
-,TRBV9,-,TRBJ2-3,CASSPTLSTDTQYF,TGTGCCAGCAGTCCTACCCTTAGCACAGATACGCAGTATTTT
-,TRBV19,-,TRBJ1-5,CASSKGYYQPQHF,TGTGCCAGTAGTAAGGGGTATTATCAGCCCCAGCATTTT
-,TRBV18,-,TRBJ2-5,CASSPAGETQYF,TGTGCCAGCTCACCCGCAGGGGAGACCCAGTACTTC
TRBD1,TRBV2,few,TRBJ2-2,CASRGGQGVSGELFF,TGTGCCAGCAGGGGGGGACAGGGTGTCTCCGGGGAGCTGTTTTTT
TRBD1,TRBV5-1,-,TRBJ1-2,CASSFLDRGDLRGYTF,TGCGCCAGCAGCTTCCTGGACAGGGGGGACCTAAGGGGCTACACCTTC
-,TRBV10-3,few,TRBJ1-1,CAIKTGGTEAFF,TGTGCCATCAAAACTGGGGGGACTGAAGCTTTCTTT
TRBD1,TRBV15,-,TRBJ1-2,CATSRSSGTGHGYTF,TGTGCCACCAGCAGATCTTCCGGGACAGGACATGGCTACACCTTC
-,TRBV28,-,TRBJ1-2,CASSSLPRGIGYTF,TGTGCCAGCAGTTCCCTTCCTAGGGGTATTGGCTACACCTTC
TRBD1,TRBV15,-,TRBJ1-2,CATSGDRGNYGYTF,TGTGCCACCAGCGGAGACAGGGGAAACTATGGCTACACCTTC
TRBD1,TRBV28,-,TRBJ1-5,CASTPNRGKGTQPQHF,TGTGCCAGCACCCCAAACAGGGGAAAAGGAACGCAGCCCCAGCATTTT
-,TRBV19,-,TRBJ2-6,CATRYAGANVLTF,TGTGCCACCCGGTATGCTGGGGCCAACGTCCTGACTTTC
-,TRBV6-4,-,TRBJ1-2,CASSDSGVGYTF,TGTGCCAGCAGTGACTCGGGAGTCGGCTACACCTTC
-,TRBV27,-,TRBJ1-4,CASSRQVYEKLFF,TGTGCCAGCAGCCGACAGGTGTATGAAAAACTGTTTTTT
TRBD1,TRBV30,few,TRBJ1-3,CAWSGGQGAARRGNTIYF,TGTGCCTGGAGTGGGGGACAGGGGGCGGCCAGGCGTGGAAACACCATATATTTT
TRBD1,TRBV7-9,few,TRBJ2-2,CASSLVTGGNTGELFF,TGTGCCAGCAGCTTAGTAACAGGGGGTAACACCGGGGAGCTGTTTTTT
TRBD1,TRBV7-2,-,TRBJ1-2,CASSSPGQDFYGYTF,TGTGCCAGCAGCTCTCCGGGACAGGACTTCTATGGCTACACCTTC
TRBD2,TRBV30,few,TRBJ2-1,CAWSRTAGYNEQFF,TGTGCCTGGAGTAGAACAGCGGGGTACAATGAGCAGTTCTTC
TRBD1,TRBV6-1,few,TRBJ1-3,CASSENRGTGNTIYF,TGTGCCAGCAGTGAAAACAGGGGGACTGGAAACACCATATATTTT
-,TRBV6-1,-,TRBJ1-3,CASSDQISGNTIYF,TGTGCCAGCAGTGATCAGATCTCTGGAAACACCATATATTTT
-,TRBV9,-,TRBJ1-4,CASNSGASIDEKLFF,TGTGCCAGCAATTCAGGGGCGAGTATTGATGAAAAACTGTTTTTT
-,TRBV19,-,TRBJ2-2,CASSGPRGTGELFF,TGTGCCAGTAGTGGCCCGCGGGGCACCGGGGAGCTGTTTTTT
-,TRBV11-2,-,TRBJ2-5,CASSPNSETQYF,TGTGCCAGCAGCCCTAACTCCGAGACCCAGTACTTC
TRBD2,TRBV5-1,few,TRBJ2-2,CASSLDGLDTGELFF,TGCGCCAGCAGCTTGGACGGACTAGACACCGGGGAGCTGTTTTTT
-,TRBV30,-,TRBJ1-2,CAWSVYGGQGYGYTF,TGTGCCTGGAGTGTATACGGGGGGCAAGGGTATGGCTACACCTTC
-,TRBV10-1,-,TRBJ2-1,CASKTRKDSYNEQFF,TGCGCCAGCAAGACTAGAAAAGACTCCTACAATGAGCAGTTCTTC
TRBD1,TRBV2,few,TRBJ1-1,CASGRTGKDTEAFF,TGTGCCAGCGGACGGACAGGGAAGGACACTGAAGCTTTCTTT
-,TRBV4-1,-,TRBJ1-5,CASSRVGREGQPQHF,TGCGCCAGCAGTCGTGTGGGCAGGGAGGGTCAGCCCCAGCATTTT
-,TRBV14,-,TRBJ1-4,CASSPVGATNEKLFF,TGTGCCAGCAGTCCCGTGGGAGCAACTAATGAAAAACTGTTTTTT
TRBD1,TRBV7-9,-,TRBJ2-1,CASSNFQGGDYNEQFF,TGTGCCAGCAGCAACTTCCAAGGGGGCGACTACAATGAGCAGTTCTTC
TRBD1,TRBV7-9,-,TRBJ2-1,CASRNALPGQGTYNEQFF,TGTGCCAGCCGCAACGCCCTGCCGGGACAGGGGACCTACAATGAGCAGTTCTTC
-,TRBV2,few,TRBJ2-3,CASVEFYSDTQYF,TGTGCCAGCGTCGAGTTCTACTCAGATACGCAGTATTTT
TRBD1,TRBV5-1,-,TRBJ1-4,CASSSETGGYEKLFF,TGCGCCAGCAGCTCGGAGACAGGGGGCTATGAAAAACTGTTTTTT
TRBD1,TRBV27,-,TRBJ1-5,CASSSSGTGSSNQPQHF,TGTGCCAGCAGTTCCTCCGGGACAGGGAGTAGCAATCAGCCCCAGCATTTT
-,TRBV5-1,-,TRBJ1-5,CATKLGGYSNQPQHF,TGCGCCACGAAACTGGGAGGGTATAGCAATCAGCCCCAGCATTTT
-,TRBV5-4,-,TRBJ1-1,CASSLRGMNTEAFF,TGTGCCAGCAGCTTGAGAGGGATGAACACTGAAGCTTTCTTT
-,TRBV15,-,TRBJ1-2,CATSRDGPTRPGTPRGYTF,TGTGCCACCAGCAGAGATGGGCCCACCCGGCCGGGAACTCCCCGTGGCTACACCTTC
TRBD1,TRBV6-6,once,TRBJ1-5,CASSWATGDPNQPQHF,TGTGCCAGCAGTTGGGCGACAGGGGACCCAAATCAGCCCCAGCATTTT
-,TRBV4-1,-,TRBJ2-2,CASSLQGTGELFF,TGCGCCAGCAGCCTTCAGGGAACCGGGGAGCTGTTTTTT
-,TRBV6-6,-,TRBJ2-5,CASSYPPGRQETQYF,TGTGCCAGCAGTTACCCCCCAGGTCGGCAAGAGACCCAGTACTTC
TRBD1,TRBV15,-,TRBJ2-5,CATSNRGGAETQYF,TGTGCCACCAGCAACAGGGGTGGTGCCGAGACCCAGTACTTC
TRBD2,TRBV5-4,few,TRBJ2-1,CASSRDYYNEQFF,TGTGCCAGCAGCCGGGACTACTACAATGAGCAGTTCTTC
-,TRBV7-9,-,TRBJ2-6,CASSPLGTLSSGANVLTF,TGTGCCAGCAGCCCCCTCGGGACACTGAGCTCTGGGGCCAACGTCCTGACTTTC
-,TRBV5-1,-,TRBJ2-1,CASRSDTYNEQFF,TGCGCCAGCAGGTCGGACACCTACAATGAGCAGTTCTTC
TRBD1,TRBV5-6,once,TRBJ1-1,CASSSTGVNTEAFF,TGTGCCAGCAGCTCGACAGGGGTAAACACTGAAGCTTTCTTT
TRBD2,TRBV6-5,once,TRBJ2-3,CASSRLAGTDTQYF,TGTGCCAGCAGTCGACTAGCGGGGACAGATACGCAGTATTTT
TRBD2,TRBV6-5,-,TRBJ2-3,CASGYGTSGPDTQYF,TGTGCCAGCGGGTACGGGACTAGCGGACCAGATACGCAGTATTTT